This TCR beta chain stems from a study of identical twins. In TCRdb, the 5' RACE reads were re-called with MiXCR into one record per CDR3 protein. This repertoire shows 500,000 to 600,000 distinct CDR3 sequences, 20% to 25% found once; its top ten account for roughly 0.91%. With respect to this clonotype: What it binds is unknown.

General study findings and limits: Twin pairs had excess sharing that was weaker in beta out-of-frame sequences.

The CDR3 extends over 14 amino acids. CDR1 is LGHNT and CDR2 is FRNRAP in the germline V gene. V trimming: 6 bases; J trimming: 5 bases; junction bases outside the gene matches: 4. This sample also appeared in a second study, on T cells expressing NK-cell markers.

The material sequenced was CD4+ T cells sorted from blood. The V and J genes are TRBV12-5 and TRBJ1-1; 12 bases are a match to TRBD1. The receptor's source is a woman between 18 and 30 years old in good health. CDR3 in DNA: TGTGCTAGTGGCCCGGGACAGGGGGCAACTGAAGCTTTCTTT. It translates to CASGPGQGATEAFF.